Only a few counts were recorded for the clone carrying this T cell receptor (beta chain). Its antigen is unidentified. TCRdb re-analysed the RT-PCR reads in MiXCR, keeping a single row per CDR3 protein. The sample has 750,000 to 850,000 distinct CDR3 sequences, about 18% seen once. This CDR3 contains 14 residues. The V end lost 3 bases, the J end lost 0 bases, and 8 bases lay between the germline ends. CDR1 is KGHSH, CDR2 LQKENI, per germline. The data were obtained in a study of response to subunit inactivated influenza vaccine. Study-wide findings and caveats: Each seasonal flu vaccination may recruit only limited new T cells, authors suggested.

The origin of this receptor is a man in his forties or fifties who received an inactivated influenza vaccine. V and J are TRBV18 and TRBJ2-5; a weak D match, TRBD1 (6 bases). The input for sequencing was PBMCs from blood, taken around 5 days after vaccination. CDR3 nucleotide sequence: TGTGCCAGCTCACCCAACAGGGACCAAGAGACCCAGTACTTC. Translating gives CASSPNRDQETQYF.